Here is one T cell receptor beta chain with its context. This sample was taken from a study of T cell responses to AZD1222 COVID-19 vaccine. The CDR3 is made up of 14 amino acids. In germline, CDR1 is LGHDT, CDR2 YNNKEL (reference sequence). J gave up 3 bases and V 4 bases, and 2 bases lay outside the gene matches. The assay was immunoSEQ multiplex PCR, and TCRdb's table has in-frame clones only and misses some. Here the sample spans 65,000 to 100,000 clones, about 88% being singletons. V and J are TRBV3-1 (or the pseudogene TRBV3-2) and TRBJ2-7, with TRBD2 matching over 11 bases. This receptor was taken from an adult who received the AZD1222 COVID-19 vaccine. Source: peripheral blood, taken 28 days after the second AZD1222 dose. The CDR3 sequence: CASSRGLAGYEQYF. Here the CDR3 DNA reads TGTGCCAGCAGCCGTGGACTAGCGGGCTACGAGCAGTACTTC.